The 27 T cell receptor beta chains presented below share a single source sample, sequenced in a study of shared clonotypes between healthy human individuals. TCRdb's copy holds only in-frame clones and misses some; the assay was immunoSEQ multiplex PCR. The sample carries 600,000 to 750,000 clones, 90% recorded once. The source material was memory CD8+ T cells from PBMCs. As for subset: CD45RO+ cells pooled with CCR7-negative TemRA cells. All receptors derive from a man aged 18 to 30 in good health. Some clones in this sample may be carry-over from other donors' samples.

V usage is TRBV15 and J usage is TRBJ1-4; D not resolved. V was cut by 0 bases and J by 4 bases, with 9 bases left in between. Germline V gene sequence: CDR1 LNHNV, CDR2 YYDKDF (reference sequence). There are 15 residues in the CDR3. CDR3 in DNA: TGTGCCACCAGCAGAGAAAAGCAGTATAATGAAAAACTGTTTTTT. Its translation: CATSREKQYNEKLFF.

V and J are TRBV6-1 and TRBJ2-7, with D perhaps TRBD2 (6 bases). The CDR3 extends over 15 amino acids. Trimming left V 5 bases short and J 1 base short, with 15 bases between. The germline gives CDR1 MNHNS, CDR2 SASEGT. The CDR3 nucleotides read TGTGCCAGCAGTCCCCGCGGACTATTTTCCTACGAGCAGTACTTC. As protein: CASSPRGLFSYEQYF.

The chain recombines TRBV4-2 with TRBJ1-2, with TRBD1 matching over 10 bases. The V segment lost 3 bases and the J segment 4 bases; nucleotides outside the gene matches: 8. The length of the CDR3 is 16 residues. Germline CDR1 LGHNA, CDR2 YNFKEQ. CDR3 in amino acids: CASSHWTGGRIYGYTF. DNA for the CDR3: TGTGCCAGCAGCCATTGGACAGGGGGTAGGATCTATGGCTACACCTTC.

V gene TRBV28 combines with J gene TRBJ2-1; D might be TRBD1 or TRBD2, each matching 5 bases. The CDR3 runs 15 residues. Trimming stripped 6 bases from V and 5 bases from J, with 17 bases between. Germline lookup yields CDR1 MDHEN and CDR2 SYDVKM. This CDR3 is CASRSQGEVDNEQFF. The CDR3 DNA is TGTGCCAGCAGATCCCAGGGAGAAGTAGACAATGAGCAGTTCTTC.

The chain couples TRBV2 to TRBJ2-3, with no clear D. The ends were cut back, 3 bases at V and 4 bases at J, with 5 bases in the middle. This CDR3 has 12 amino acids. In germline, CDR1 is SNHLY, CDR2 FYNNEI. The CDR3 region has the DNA TGTGCCAGCAGTGAGGCGCCAGATACGCAGTATTTT. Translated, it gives CASSEAPDTQYF.

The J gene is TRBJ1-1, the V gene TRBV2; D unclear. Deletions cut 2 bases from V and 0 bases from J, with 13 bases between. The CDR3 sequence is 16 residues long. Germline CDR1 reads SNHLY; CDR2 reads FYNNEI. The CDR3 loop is CASSESRAVLNTEAFF. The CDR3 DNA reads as TGTGCCAGCAGTGAATCGAGGGCGGTATTGAACACTGAAGCTTTCTTT.

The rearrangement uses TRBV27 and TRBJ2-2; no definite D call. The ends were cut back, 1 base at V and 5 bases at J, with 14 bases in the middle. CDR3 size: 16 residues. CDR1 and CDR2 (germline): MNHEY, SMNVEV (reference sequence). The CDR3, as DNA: TGTGCCAGCAGTTTATTGAGGTCCCTGGGGACCGGGGAGCTGTTTTTT. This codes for CASSLLRSLGTGELFF.

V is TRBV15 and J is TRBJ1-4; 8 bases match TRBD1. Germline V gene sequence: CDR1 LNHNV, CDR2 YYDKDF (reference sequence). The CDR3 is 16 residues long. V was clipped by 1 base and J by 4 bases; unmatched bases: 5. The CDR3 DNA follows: TGTGCCACCAGCAGAGGAAGACAGGGGCTTAATGAAAAACTGTTTTTT. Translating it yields CATSRGRQGLNEKLFF. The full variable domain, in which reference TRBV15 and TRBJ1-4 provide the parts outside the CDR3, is DAMVIQNPRYQVTQFGKPVTLSCSQTLNHNVMYWYQQKSSQAPKLLFHYYDKDFNNEADTPDNFQSRRPNTSFCFLDIRSPGLGDTAMYLCATSRGRQGLNEKLFFGSGTQLSVL.

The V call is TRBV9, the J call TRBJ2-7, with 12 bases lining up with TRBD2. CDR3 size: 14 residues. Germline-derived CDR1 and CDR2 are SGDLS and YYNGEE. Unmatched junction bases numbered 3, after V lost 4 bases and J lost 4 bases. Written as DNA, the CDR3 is TGTGCCAGCAGCCCTAGCGGGAGGGGTTACGAGCAGTACTTC. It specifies CASSPSGRGYEQYF.

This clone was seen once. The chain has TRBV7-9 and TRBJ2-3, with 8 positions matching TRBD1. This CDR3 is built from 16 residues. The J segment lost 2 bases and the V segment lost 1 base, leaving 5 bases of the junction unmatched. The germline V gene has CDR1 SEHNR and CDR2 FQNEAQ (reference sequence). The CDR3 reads CASSLGQGWITDTQYF. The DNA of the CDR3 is TGTGCCAGCAGCTTAGGACAGGGGTGGATCACAGATACGCAGTATTTT. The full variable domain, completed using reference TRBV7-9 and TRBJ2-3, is DTGVSQNPRHKITKRGQNVTFRCDPISEHNRLYWYRQTLGQGPEFLTYFQNEAQLEKSRLLSDRFSAERPKGSFSTLEIQRTEQGDSAMYLCASSLGQGWITDTQYFGPGTRLTVL.

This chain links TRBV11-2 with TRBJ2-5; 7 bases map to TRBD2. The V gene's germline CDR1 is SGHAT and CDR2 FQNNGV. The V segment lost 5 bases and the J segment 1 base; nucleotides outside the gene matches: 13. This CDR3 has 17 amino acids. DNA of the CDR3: TGTGCCAGCAGCCCCCGGTGGCTAGCGGAGCTCCAAGAGACCCAGTACTTC. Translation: CASSPRWLAELQETQYF.

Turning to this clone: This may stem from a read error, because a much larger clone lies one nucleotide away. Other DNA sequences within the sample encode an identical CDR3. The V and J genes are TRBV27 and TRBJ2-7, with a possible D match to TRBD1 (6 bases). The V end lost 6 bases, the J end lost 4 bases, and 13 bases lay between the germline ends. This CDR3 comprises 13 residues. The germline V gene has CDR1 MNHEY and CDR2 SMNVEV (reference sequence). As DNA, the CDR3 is TGTGCCAGCAGCTTTGGACAGAGGTACGAGCAGTACTTC. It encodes CASSFGQRYEQYF.

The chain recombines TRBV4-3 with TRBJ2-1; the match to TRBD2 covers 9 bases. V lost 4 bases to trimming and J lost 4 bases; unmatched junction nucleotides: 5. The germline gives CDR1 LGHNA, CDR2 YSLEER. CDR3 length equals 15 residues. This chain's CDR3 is CASSPGTSLYNEQFF. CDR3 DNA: TGCGCCAGCAGCCCCGGGACTAGCCTATACAATGAGCAGTTCTTC.

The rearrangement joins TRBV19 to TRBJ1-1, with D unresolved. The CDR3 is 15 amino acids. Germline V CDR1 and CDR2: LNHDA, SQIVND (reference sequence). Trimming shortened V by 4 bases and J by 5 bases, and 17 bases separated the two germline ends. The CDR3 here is CASSNPRTIRTEAFF. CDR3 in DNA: TGTGCCAGTAGTAACCCCCGGACCATCCGGACTGAAGCTTTCTTT. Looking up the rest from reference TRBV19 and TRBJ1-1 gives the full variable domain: DGGITQSPKYLFRKEGQNVTLSCEQNLNHDAMYWYRQDPGQGLRLIYYSQIVNDFQKGDIAEGYSVSREKKESFPLTVTSAQKNPTAFYLCASSNPRTIRTEAFFGQGTRLTVV.

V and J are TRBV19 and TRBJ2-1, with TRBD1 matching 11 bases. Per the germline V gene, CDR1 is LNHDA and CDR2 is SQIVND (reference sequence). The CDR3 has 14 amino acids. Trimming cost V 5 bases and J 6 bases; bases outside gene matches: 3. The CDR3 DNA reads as TGTGCCAGTAGTTGGACAGGGGGCTCCAATGAGCAGTTCTTC. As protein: CASSWTGGSNEQFF. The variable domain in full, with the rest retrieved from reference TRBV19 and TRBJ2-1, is DGGITQSPKYLFRKEGQNVTLSCEQNLNHDAMYWYRQDPGQGLRLIYYSQIVNDFQKGDIAEGYSVSREKKESFPLTVTSAQKNPTAFYLCASSWTGGSNEQFFGPGTRLTVL.

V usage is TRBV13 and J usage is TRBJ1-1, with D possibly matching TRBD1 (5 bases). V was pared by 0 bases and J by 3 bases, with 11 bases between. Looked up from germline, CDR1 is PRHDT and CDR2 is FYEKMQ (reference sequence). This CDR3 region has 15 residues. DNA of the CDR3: TGTGCCAGCAGCTTAGGGGGACGGACGGACACTGAAGCTTTCTTT. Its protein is CASSLGGRTDTEAFF.

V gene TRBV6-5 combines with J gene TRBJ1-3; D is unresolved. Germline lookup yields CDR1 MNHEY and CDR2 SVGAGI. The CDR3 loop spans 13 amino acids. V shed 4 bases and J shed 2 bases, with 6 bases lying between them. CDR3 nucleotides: TGTGCCAGCAGTTCCCGTACTGGAAACACCATATATTTT. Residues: CASSSRTGNTIYF.

As DNA, the CDR3 is TGTGCCAGCAACCCACCCACGATACTAGCCCCGAATGAGCAGTTCTTC. Its protein product is CASNPPTILAPNEQFF. The chain links TRBV7-2 to TRBJ2-1, with a tentative D call TRBD2 (6 bases). V shed 7 bases and J shed 7 bases, with 23 bases lying between them. The CDR3 loop spans 16 amino acids. Germline V gene lookup returns CDR1 SGHTA and CDR2 FQGNSA.

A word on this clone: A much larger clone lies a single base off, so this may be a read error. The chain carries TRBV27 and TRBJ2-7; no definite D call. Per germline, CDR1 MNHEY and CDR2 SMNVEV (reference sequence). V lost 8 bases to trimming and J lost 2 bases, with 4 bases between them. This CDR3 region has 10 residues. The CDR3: CASGTYEQYF. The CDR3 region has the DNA TGTGCCAGCGGGACCTACGAGCAGTACTTC.

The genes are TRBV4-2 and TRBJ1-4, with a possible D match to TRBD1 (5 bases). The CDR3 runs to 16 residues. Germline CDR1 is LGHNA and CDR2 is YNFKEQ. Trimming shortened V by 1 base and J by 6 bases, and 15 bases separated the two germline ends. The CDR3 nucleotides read TGTGCCAGCAGCCAAGTTCAGGACACTTGGGATGAAAAACTGTTTTTT. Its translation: CASSQVQDTWDEKLFF.

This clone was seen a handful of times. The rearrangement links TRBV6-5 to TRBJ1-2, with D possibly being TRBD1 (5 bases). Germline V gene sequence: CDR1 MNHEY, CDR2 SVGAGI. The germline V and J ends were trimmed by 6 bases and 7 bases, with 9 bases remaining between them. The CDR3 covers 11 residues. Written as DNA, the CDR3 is TGTGCCAGCAGGTGGAGGGGTGGCTACACCTTC. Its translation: CASRWRGGYTF.

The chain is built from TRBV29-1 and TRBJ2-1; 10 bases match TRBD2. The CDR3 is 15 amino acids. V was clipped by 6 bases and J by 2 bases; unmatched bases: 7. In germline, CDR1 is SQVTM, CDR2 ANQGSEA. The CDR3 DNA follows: TGCAGCGTGGCCGCTAGCGGGAGTACCTACAATGAGCAGTTCTTC. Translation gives CSVAASGSTYNEQFF.

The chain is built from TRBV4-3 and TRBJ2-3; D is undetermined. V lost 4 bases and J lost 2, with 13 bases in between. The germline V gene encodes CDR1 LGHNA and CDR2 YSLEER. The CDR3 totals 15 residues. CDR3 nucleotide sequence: TGCGCCAGCAGCCCCCGGATCGGCTTCACAGATACGCAGTATTTT. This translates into CASSPRIGFTDTQYF.

CDR3 in amino acids: CASSSLPGTGGYEQYF. The CDR3 DNA sequence: TGTGCCAGCAGTTCCTTGCCCGGGACAGGGGGTTACGAGCAGTACTTC. The V and J genes are TRBV6-5 and TRBJ2-7, with TRBD1 matching over 11 bases. CDR1 is MNHEY and CDR2 is SVGAGI in the germline V gene. This CDR3 has 16 residues. The V and J ends lost 4 bases and 4 bases, in that order; junction bases with no gene match: 9.

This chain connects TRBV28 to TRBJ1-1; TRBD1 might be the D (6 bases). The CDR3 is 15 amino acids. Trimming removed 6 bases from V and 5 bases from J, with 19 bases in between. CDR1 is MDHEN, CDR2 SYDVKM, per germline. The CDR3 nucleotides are TGTGCCAGCAGCCCGGATTGGGGGGCCGGTACTGAAGCTTTCTTT. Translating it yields CASSPDWGAGTEAFF. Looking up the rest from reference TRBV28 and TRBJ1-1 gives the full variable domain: DVKVTQSSRYLVKRTGEKVFLECVQDMDHENMFWYRQDPGLGLRLIYFSYDVKMKEKGDIPEGYSVSREKKERFSLILESASTNQTSMYLCASSPDWGAGTEAFFGQGTRLTVV.

CDR3 region: CASSLGGIDEQFF. The CDR3, as DNA: TGTGCCAGCAGCTTGGGCGGGATCGATGAGCAGTTCTTC. The chain joins TRBV5-6 to TRBJ2-1; TRBD2 might be the D (6 bases). CDR1 is SGHDT and CDR2 is YYEEEE in the germline V gene. Trimming removed 0 bases at V and 8 bases at J, with 9 bases between. The length of the CDR3 is 13 residues.

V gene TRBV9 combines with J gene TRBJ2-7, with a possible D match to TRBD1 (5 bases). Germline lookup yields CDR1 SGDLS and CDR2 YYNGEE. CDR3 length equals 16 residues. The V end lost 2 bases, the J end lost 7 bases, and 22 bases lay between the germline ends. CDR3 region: CASSVSSAGFPREQYF. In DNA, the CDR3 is TGTGCCAGCAGCGTCTCGTCTGCAGGGTTCCCTAGGGAGCAGTACTTC.